The 31 T cell receptor beta chains in this list originate from one sample, sequenced in a study of regulatory T cells in long-lasting Graves disease. Arm-PCR of CDR3 regions and iRepertoire HTBI primers were the basis on which TCR beta libraries were built. TCRdb fed the multiplex PCR reads into MiXCR, producing one record per CDR3 protein. The table has about 470,000 distinct CDR3 sequences, roughly 21% seen once; the top ten hold around 7%. Indicated time point: persistent/refractory GD, antithyroid drugs over 5 years with positive TRAb. The authors made the TCR library using RNA they extracted from PBMCs. The starting material was peripheral blood mononuclear cells (PBMCs), obtained when the disease was refractory, from a patient treated with antithyroid drugs. These receptor sequences come from a female donor with Graves disease.

The genes are TRBV20-1 and TRBJ1-6; D perhaps matches TRBD1 (5 bases). Trimming shortened V by 1 base and J by 8 bases, and 15 bases separated the two germline ends. Germline CDR1 DFQATT, CDR2 SNEGSKA (reference sequence). CDR3 length: 15 amino acids. The CDR3 bases are TGCAGTGCTAGAGGAATGGGGGGGTGGGATTCACCCCTCCACTTT. Its protein product is CSARGMGGWDSPLHF.

Only a few counts were recorded for this clonotype. V is TRBV7-3 and J is TRBJ2-6; weak D call: TRBD2 (6 bases). The CDR3 has 16 residues. The V end was cut by 4 bases, the J end by 0 bases, with 10 bases between. Per the germline V gene, CDR1 is SGHTA and CDR2 is FQGTGA. The CDR3 DNA reads as TGTGCCAGCAGCTCCCCGGGGGACTCTGGGGCCAACGTCCTGACTTTC. This sequence encodes CASSSPGDSGANVLTF.

The CDR3 sequence is CATSDRVSGANVLTF. DNA for the CDR3: TGTGCCACCAGTGATCGGGTCTCTGGGGCCAACGTCCTGACTTTC. The chain links TRBV24-1 to TRBJ2-6; D unresolved. CDR3 length equals 15 residues. Germline loops: CDR1 KGHDR, CDR2 SFDVKD. V was pared by 3 bases and J by 0 bases, with 5 bases between.

In its sample, this clonotype was seen many times. This chain joins TRBV27 and TRBJ1-5; the match to TRBD1 covers 9 bases. The germline V gene has CDR1 MNHEY and CDR2 SMNVEV (reference sequence). The CDR3 has 16 residues. V lost 8 bases and J lost 3; bases outside the gene matches: 11. The CDR3 nucleotides are TGTGCCAGCGCCGGCGTAGGACAGGGGTCCAATCAGCCCCAGCATTTT. Amino acids: CASAGVGQGSNQPQHF.

A remark on this clonotype: Given the absence of the conserved phenylalanine or tryptophan at the CDR3 end, a read error is likely. The chain combines TRBV20-1 with TRBJ2-2, with D uncertain. From germline, CDR1 is DFQATT and CDR2 SNEGSKA (reference sequence). V dropped 3 bases and J dropped 3 bases, with 11 bases sitting between them. This CDR3 is 14 amino acids long. CDR3 protein: CSASRGRDTGELFL. CDR3 nucleotides: TGCAGTGCTAGTAGAGGTCGGGACACCGGGGAGCTGTTTCTT.

The chain is built from TRBV20-1 and TRBJ2-2, with D perhaps TRBD1 (5 bases). The V gene lost 4 bases and the J gene lost 4 bases, with 22 bases spanning the gap. CDR1 and CDR2 from the germline V gene are DFQATT and SNEGSKA (reference sequence). This CDR3 is 17 amino acids long. The CDR3 is CSANFLQGAQGTGELFF. The CDR3 DNA reads as TGCAGTGCTAACTTTCTCCAAGGGGCGCAGGGCACCGGGGAGCTGTTTTTT.

The chain uses TRBV20-1 and TRBJ2-1; 14 bases map to TRBD2. The CDR3 totals 19 residues. The ends lost 2 bases at V and 6 bases at J; junction bases unmatched: 15. From germline, CDR1 is DFQATT and CDR2 SNEGSKA (reference sequence). The CDR3 DNA reads TGCAGTGCTAGAATCTTCGGGACTAGCGGGAGTATTCGGCGCAATGAGCAGTTCTTC. Its translation is CSARIFGTSGSIRRNEQFF.

The chain couples TRBV20-1 to TRBJ2-7; TRBD2 matches 11 bases. CDR1 is DFQATT and CDR2 is SNEGSKA in the germline V gene (reference sequence). V shed 3 bases and J 2 bases; nucleotides not matched to a gene: 12. CDR3 length equals 17 residues. The DNA of the CDR3 is TGCAGTGCTAGGGGGGCTCGGCTAGCGGGAGGAGCCTACGAGCAGTACTTC. It codes for CSARGARLAGGAYEQYF.

The chain uses TRBV28 and TRBJ2-1; 8 bases align to TRBD1. The CDR3 runs 15 residues. The V and J ends lost 8 bases and 0 bases, in that order; junction bases with no gene match: 6. Germline V gives CDR1 MDHEN, CDR2 SYDVKM. CDR3 in amino acids: CASRPQGASYNEQFF. In DNA form, the CDR3 reads TGTGCCAGCCGACCCCAGGGGGCCTCCTACAATGAGCAGTTCTTC. Complete variable domain (other parts from reference TRBV28 and TRBJ2-1): DVKVTQSSRYLVKRTGEKVFLECVQDMDHENMFWYRQDPGLGLRLIYFSYDVKMKEKGDIPEGYSVSREKKERFSLILESASTNQTSMYLCASRPQGASYNEQFFGPGTRLTVL.

In its sample, this clonotype was seen many times. The chain couples TRBV2 to TRBJ2-7, with no clear D. Germline assignment: CDR1 SNHLY and CDR2 FYNNEI. Trimming shortened V by 0 bases and J by 4 bases, and 4 bases separated the two germline ends. CDR3 length equals 12 residues. The CDR3 loop reads CASSEAQYEQYF. The CDR3 nucleotides are TGTGCCAGCAGTGAAGCCCAATACGAGCAGTACTTC.

This clonotype was detected a few times. The V call is TRBV7-9, the J call TRBJ2-7; 7 bases fit TRBD2. The CDR3 extends over 12 amino acids. The ends lost 5 bases at V and 5 bases at J; junction bases unmatched: 3. Germline CDR1 SEHNR, CDR2 FQNEAQ (reference sequence). CDR3 sequence: CASSGLEDEQYF. DNA for the CDR3: TGTGCCAGCAGCGGACTAGAGGACGAGCAGTACTTC.

This clonotype was seen only a few times. The chain links TRBV7-9 to TRBJ2-7; 8 bases are shared with TRBD1. Germline V CDR1 and CDR2: SEHNR, FQNEAQ (reference sequence). J lost 0 bases, V lost 5 bases, and 9 bases had no gene match. The CDR3 length is 16 residues. The CDR3 nucleotides read TGTGCCAGCAGCCCCCCCTGGGACAGGAACTCCTACGAGCAGTACTTC. Protein: CASSPPWDRNSYEQYF.

The sample holds a few counts of this clonotype. The chain employs TRBV29-1 and TRBJ2-7; D not certain. The V end lost 0 bases, the J end lost 2 bases, and 14 bases lay between the germline ends. CDR3 length equals 15 residues. Germline V lookup: CDR1 SQVTM, CDR2 ANQGSEA. As DNA, the CDR3 is TGCAGCGTTGAAGACGGTACTCCTCCGACCTACGAGCAGTACTTC. Protein: CSVEDGTPPTYEQYF.

At least ten counts were recorded for this clonotype. The gene calls are TRBV20-1 and TRBJ1-2; D remains unclear. The ends were cut back, 6 bases at V and 0 bases at J, with 14 bases in the middle. This CDR3 is built from 14 residues. Germline CDR1 reads DFQATT; CDR2 reads SNEGSKA (reference sequence). The CDR3 DNA sequence: TGCAGTGCGAACGACTGGACTACTAACTATGGCTACACCTTC. It yields the protein CSANDWTTNYGYTF.

This clonotype has more than one count but fewer than ten. The gene calls are TRBV24-1 and TRBJ2-1; 10 bases match TRBD2. CDR1 is KGHDR and CDR2 is SFDVKD in the germline V gene. The CDR3 runs 15 residues. With 4 bases clipped from V and 7 bases from J, the junction kept 6 bases outside the gene matches. The chain's CDR3 is CATSDPSGRANEQFF. CDR3 nucleotide sequence: TGTGCCACCAGTGACCCTAGCGGGAGAGCGAATGAGCAGTTCTTC.

This clonotype was picked up a small number of times. DNA for the CDR3: TGCGCCAGCAGCTGGATACTAGCGGCGGAAGAGACCCAGTACTTC. It encodes CASSWILAAEETQYF. The chain is built from TRBV5-1 and TRBJ2-5; 8 bases are shared with TRBD2. The CDR3 totals 15 residues. J gave up 3 bases and V 3 bases, and 7 bases lay outside the gene matches. The germline gives CDR1 SGHRS, CDR2 YFSETQ. The complete variable domain, with remaining parts taken from reference TRBV5-1 and TRBJ2-5, reads KAGVTQTPRYLIKTRGQQVTLSCSPISGHRSVSWYQQTPGQGLQFLFEYFSETQRNKGNFPGRFSGRQFSNSRSEMNVSTLELGDSALYLCASSWILAAEETQYFGPGTRLLVL.

This clonotype was counted between two and nine times. This rearrangement joins TRBV12-3 or TRBV12-4 to TRBJ1-1, with a weak D call TRBD1 (6 bases). This CDR3 comprises 14 residues. Trimming shortened V by 4 bases and J by 4 bases, and 13 bases separated the two germline ends. DNA for the CDR3: TGTGCCAGCAGTTCGACAGGTCCGATCACTGAAGCTTTCTTT. Protein sequence: CASSSTGPITEAFF.

V gene TRBV20-1 combines with J gene TRBJ1-2; TRBD1 matches 9 bases. The germline gives CDR1 DFQATT, CDR2 SNEGSKA (reference sequence). The trim removed 3 bases at V and 5 bases at J, leaving 7 bases unmatched. The CDR3 runs to 14 residues. CDR3 amino acids: CSASETGGYYGYTF. The CDR3 nucleotides read TGCAGTGCTAGTGAGACAGGGGGTTATTATGGCTACACCTTC.

The chain carries TRBV7-9 and TRBJ2-7; TRBD2 might be the D (5 bases). Trimming left V 4 bases short and J 6 bases short, with 10 bases between. CDR1 and CDR2 (germline): SEHNR, FQNEAQ (reference sequence). The CDR3 totals 12 residues. DNA for the CDR3: TGTGCCAGCAGCTACGGGGTACCCGAGCAGTACTTC. Protein sequence: CASSYGVPEQYF.

This chain joins TRBV12-3 or TRBV12-4 and TRBJ2-2, with D maybe TRBD2 (6 bases). The CDR3 sequence is 17 residues long. V lost 4 bases and J 3 bases, leaving 18 bases between the germline ends. CDR3 in amino acids: CASSSVPFTGDTGELFF. DNA for the CDR3: TGTGCCAGCAGTTCCGTACCGTTCACGGGGGACACCGGGGAGCTGTTTTTT.

This clonotype appeared many times. The chain has TRBV28 and TRBJ2-7; D is uncertain. Trimming shortened V by 1 base and J by 0 bases, and 13 bases separated the two germline ends. The CDR3 sequence is 16 residues long. The V gene's germline CDR1 is MDHEN and CDR2 SYDVKM. The CDR3 DNA follows: TGTGCCAGCAGTTTATCAGAAGGGCTTGGCTCCTACGAGCAGTACTTC. Its translation: CASSLSEGLGSYEQYF.

This clonotype was seen at least ten times. The rearrangement joins TRBV30 to TRBJ2-4; D is unresolved. V was cut by 0 bases and J by 3 bases, with 3 bases left in between. Germline V CDR1 and CDR2: GTSNPN, SVGIG (reference sequence). The CDR3 sequence is 12 residues long. CDR3 coding DNA: TGTGCCTGGAGTGTAAGCAAAAACATTCAGTACTTC. Translating gives CAWSVSKNIQYF.

This chain links TRBV24-1 with TRBJ1-5; TRBD1 might be the D (5 bases). Germline lookup yields CDR1 KGHDR and CDR2 SFDVKD. V was trimmed by 1 base and J by 11 bases, leaving 11 bases between them. The CDR3 extends over 13 amino acids. CDR3 protein: CATSDFGGGAQHF. CDR3 sequence (DNA): TGTGCCACCAGTGATTTCGGGGGAGGTGCCCAGCATTTT.

This chain uses TRBV20-1 with TRBJ2-3, with 11 bases matching TRBD2. With V trimmed by 5 bases and J by 2 bases, 18 bases remained unmatched. The CDR3 sequence is 19 residues long. The germline V gene encodes CDR1 DFQATT and CDR2 SNEGSKA (reference sequence). The CDR3 DNA follows: TGCAGTGCTTCCCCGTTAGCGGGAGGGCCAATGAGGACCACAGATACGCAGTATTTT. It codes for CSASPLAGGPMRTTDTQYF.

The sample holds many counts of this clonotype. The V call is TRBV10-1, the J call TRBJ2-1; 8 nucleotides line up with TRBD2. Germline CDR1 is WNHNN and CDR2 is SYGVQD (reference sequence). The CDR3 runs to 15 residues. V dropped 2 bases and J dropped 6; count of bases not matched to a gene: 6. CDR3 loop: CASSEVAGGINEQFF. The CDR3 DNA reads TGCGCCAGCAGTGAGGTTGCGGGAGGTATCAATGAGCAGTTCTTC.

This clonotype was detected only once. The chain uses TRBV2 and TRBJ2-2, with D unresolved. V dropped 8 bases and J dropped 5 bases, with 12 bases sitting between them. The CDR3 covers 13 residues. Germline V gene data show CDR1 as SNHLY and CDR2 as FYNNEI. CDR3 loop: CASGNDGTGELFF. The CDR3 DNA reads as TGTGCCAGCGGAAACGACGGTACCGGGGAGCTGTTTTTT.

In this sample, this clonotype turned up a few times. The chain uses TRBV20-1 and TRBJ2-7, with TRBD1 identical over 7 bases. The CDR3 length is 15 residues. The germline CDR1 and CDR2 sequences are DFQATT and SNEGSKA (reference sequence). Trimming at V came to 3 bases and at J to 3 bases, leaving 11 bases not matched to a gene. As DNA, the CDR3 is TGCAGTGCTAGCTTCCTTCGGGACAGCCTCTACGAGCAGTACTTC. Residues: CSASFLRDSLYEQYF.

This clonotype was counted ten times or more. The CDR3 is CASTSLESEVEQYF. CDR3 DNA sequence: TGTGCCAGCACTTCGTTGGAGTCTGAGGTGGAGCAGTACTTC. The rearrangement links TRBV11-2 to TRBJ2-7; D is uncertain. Germline V gene lookup returns CDR1 SGHAT and CDR2 FQNNGV. This CDR3 comprises 14 residues. Trimming cost V 7 bases and J 7 bases, with 20 bases left between them. The full variable domain, rest sourced from reference TRBV11-2 and TRBJ2-7, is EAGVAQSPRYKIIEKRQSVAFWCNPISGHATLYWYQQILGQGPKLLIQFQNNGVVDDSQLPKDRFSAERLKGVDSTLKIQPAKLEDSAVYLCASTSLESEVEQYFGPGTRLTVT.

This clonotype was seen repeatedly, ten times or more. The V and J genes are TRBV7-8 and TRBJ1-2; weak D call: TRBD1 (5 bases). Germline V gene data show CDR1 as SGHVS and CDR2 as FQNEAQ. This CDR3 spans 15 amino acids. V dropped 1 base and J dropped 4 bases, with 13 bases sitting between them. The CDR3 nucleotides are TGTGCCAGCAGCTTAGTTACTGGGGCGGCCTATGGCTACACCTTC. Translating it yields CASSLVTGAAYGYTF.

This clonotype has a handful of counts. This rearrangement joins TRBV6-1 to TRBJ2-7, with D possibly being TRBD2 (6 bases). CDR1 and CDR2 (germline): MNHNS, SASEGT. Trimming cost V 2 bases and J 4 bases, with 18 bases left between them. The CDR3 sequence is 16 residues long. CDR3 nucleotide sequence: TGTGCCAGCAGTGAATCTTATGGGGCAGGGAGGTACGAGCAGTACTTC. This gives the protein CASSESYGAGRYEQYF.

There are a few counts of this clonotype. A junction end diverges from the germline sequence, so it may reflect a read error. The chain couples TRBV12-3 or TRBV12-4 to TRBJ1-4; D gene ambiguous. The CDR3 length is 14 residues. CDR3 region: CASSSSSPGVKLFF. In nucleotides, the CDR3 is TGTGCCAGCAGCTCCTCGAGTCCCGGGGTAAAACTATTTTTT.